The clone carrying this T cell receptor beta chain was found many times. Its antigen is not identified. No treatment had been given to any patient before thyroid surgery. The data derive from a study of metastatic and nonmetastatic thyroid tumors. Study observations and caveats: Significantly higher TCR beta diversity was reportedly seen in malignant thyroid tumors than benign nodules, in blood and tumor.

Per the study methods: Clinicopathological groups supplied CDR3 differences that were used to build a distant-metastasis classifier for papillary thyroid cancer. MiXCR was used by TCRdb to re-call the PCR reads. V and J calls and clone size were set by TCRdb, not the authors. The sample has about 14,000 clones; about an eighth are singletons. V lost 4 bases, J lost 5 bases, and 6 bases lay in between. This CDR3 has 13 residues. Per germline, CDR1 LGHNA and CDR2 YNFKEQ. This chain links TRBV4-2 with TRBJ1-6; D not resolved. The sequencing input was blood. This TCR derives from a female donor with papillary thyroid cancer or a benign thyroid nodule (not recorded which). Some clones in this sample may be carry-over from other donors' samples. CDR3 sequence reads: CASSPPDNSPLHF. CDR3 DNA: TGTGCCAGCAGCCCGCCGGATAATTCACCCCTCCACTTT.